A single sample gave rise to the 22 T cell receptor beta chains below, sequenced in a study of CD8 T cells in ankylosing spondylitis. Antigens for these TCRs are unknown. Notes on the study in general: A motif of 7 to 9 highly homologous TCR beta variants was seen as apparently characteristic of ankylosing spondylitis blood.

Via MiXCR, TCRdb re-called the 5' RACE reads, giving one row per CDR3 protein. The sample contains around 450,000 distinct CDR3 sequences, around 26% of which appear only once. The specimen sequenced was blood, either unsorted or a sorted T cell fraction (not recorded which). These receptors originate from a male donor with ankylosing spondylitis.

The chain employs TRBV5-6 and TRBJ2-5; D is unclear. Germline V gene data show CDR1 as SGHDT and CDR2 as YYEEEE. The CDR3 is 15 residues long. Trimming removed 0 bases at V and 5 bases at J, with 14 bases between. The CDR3 sequence: CASSLDPRRGETQYF. CDR3 bases: TGTGCCAGCAGCTTGGATCCCCGGAGAGGCGAGACCCAGTACTTC.

The rearrangement links TRBV27 to TRBJ1-1; D might be TRBD1 (5 bases). Germline lookup yields CDR1 MNHEY and CDR2 SMNVEV (reference sequence). V was trimmed by 4 bases and J by 4 bases, leaving 13 bases between them. This CDR3 region has 14 residues. The CDR3 region is CASSWGRASTEAFF. For the CDR3, the DNA is TGTGCCAGCAGTTGGGGCAGGGCGAGCACTGAAGCTTTCTTT.

This clonotype was counted at least ten times. This chain connects TRBV4-2 to TRBJ2-1; TRBD2 matches at 9 bases. Looked up from germline, CDR1 is LGHNA and CDR2 is YNFKEQ. The ends lost 3 bases at V and 0 bases at J; junction bases unmatched: 3. The CDR3 totals 16 residues. The CDR3 sequence is CASSHSSGSSYNEQFF. The CDR3 nucleotides read TGTGCCAGCAGCCACAGTAGCGGGAGCTCCTACAATGAGCAGTTCTTC.

This clonotype was observed a handful of times. V usage is TRBV4-1 and J usage is TRBJ2-6; D unresolved. Deletions cut 3 bases from V and 0 bases from J, with 9 bases between. CDR3 size: 16 residues. Per the germline V gene, CDR1 is MGHRA and CDR2 is YSYEKL. The CDR3 nucleotides read TGCGCCAGCAGCCAGTTCCAGGCCTCTGGGGCCAACGTCCTGACTTTC. Translated, it gives CASSQFQASGANVLTF.

The chain couples TRBV2 to TRBJ1-2, with no clear D. The germline CDR1 and CDR2 sequences are SNHLY and FYNNEI. V gave up 1 base and J gave up 2 bases, with 8 bases separating them. The CDR3 runs to 14 residues. The CDR3 bases are TGTGCCAGCAGTGAAGGGGGAAGAAACTATGGCTACACCTTC. Amino acid sequence: CASSEGGRNYGYTF.

The chain joins TRBV20-1 to TRBJ2-1, with 7 bases matching TRBD2. The CDR3 loop spans 12 amino acids. Germline CDR1 reads DFQATT; CDR2 reads SNEGSKA (reference sequence). V lost 5 bases to trimming and J lost 6 bases; unmatched junction nucleotides: 4. In nucleotides, the CDR3 is TGCAGTGCTCCCGGGACTACCAATGAGCAGTTCTTC. This gives the protein CSAPGTTNEQFF.

V usage is TRBV2 and J usage is TRBJ2-6; D possibly uses TRBD1 or TRBD2 (5 bases each). Germline CDR1 is SNHLY and CDR2 is FYNNEI. The CDR3 spans 16 residues. V lost 8 bases to trimming and J lost 2 bases, with 16 bases between them. The CDR3 DNA reads TGTGCCAGCCCCCGGGACCCCAGTCCTGGGGCCAACGTCCTGACTTTC. Its protein product is CASPRDPSPGANVLTF.

This clonotype has just a few counts. The chain recombines TRBV19 with TRBJ2-7; the D gene is possibly TRBD1 (5 bases). The CDR3 consists of 14 residues. Germline V gene sequence: CDR1 LNHDA, CDR2 SQIVND (reference sequence). V was shortened by 3 bases and J by 4 bases, with 13 bases between the two germline ends. CDR3 nucleotide sequence: TGTGCCAGTAGTATCGGGCCAGGGAAGTACGAGCAGTACTTC. Residues: CASSIGPGKYEQYF.

The chain joins TRBV2 to TRBJ2-1; D is undetermined. This CDR3 contains 11 residues. CDR1 and CDR2 from the germline V gene are SNHLY and FYNNEI. With 4 bases removed from V and 9 bases from J, the gap between germline ends came to 7 bases. The CDR3 bases are TGTGCCAGCAGTGCCTGGGGTGAGCAGTTCTTC. Protein: CASSAWGEQFF.

CDR3 region: CASSEWGGLARNEQFF. As DNA, the CDR3 is TGTGCCAGCAGTGAATGGGGAGGACTAGCGAGGAATGAGCAGTTCTTC. V and J are TRBV25-1 and TRBJ2-1; TRBD2 matches at 9 bases. Germline assignment: CDR1 MGHDK and CDR2 SYGVNS. This CDR3 has 16 residues. V lost 1 base and J lost 7; bases outside the gene matches: 8.

This rearrangement joins TRBV28 to TRBJ2-7; TRBD1 aligns across 8 bases. Germline trimming cut 10 bases from V and 3 bases from J; bases unmatched to any gene: 11. This CDR3 is built from 14 residues. CDR1 MDHEN and CDR2 SYDVKM come from the germline V gene. The CDR3 spells CANLTGTGYYEQYV. The DNA of the CDR3 is TGTGCCAACCTAACCGGGACAGGTTACTACGAGCAGTACGTC.

This clonotype was observed a few times. The J gene is TRBJ2-3, the V gene TRBV2; 9 nucleotides agree with TRBD1. The CDR3 is 15 amino acids. V trimming: 6 bases; J trimming: 1 base; junction bases outside the gene matches: 5. The V gene's germline CDR1 is SNHLY and CDR2 FYNNEI. The CDR3, as DNA: TGTGCCAGCAGACGCCGGGACAGGGGCACAGATACGCAGTATTTT. Translation: CASRRRDRGTDTQYF.

This chain links TRBV10-3 with TRBJ1-1, with TRBD1 identical over 8 bases. V dropped 8 bases and J dropped 1; count of bases not matched to a gene: 12. Germline-derived CDR1 and CDR2 are ENHRY and SYGVKD. The CDR3 has 16 residues. In DNA form, the CDR3 reads TGTGCCATCTTCGATTCGACCGGGACAGGGAACACTGAAGCTTTCTTT. Amino acids: CAIFDSTGTGNTEAFF.

This clonotype was seen more than once but under ten times. The V call is TRBV2, the J call TRBJ2-1, with 11 positions matching TRBD1. Trimming cost V 7 bases and J 10 bases; bases outside gene matches: 15. This CDR3 is built from 16 residues. The germline V gene has CDR1 SNHLY and CDR2 FYNNEI. The CDR3 here is CASTLMGQGVSGEQFF. CDR3 nucleotides: TGTGCCAGCACCCTGATGGGACAGGGGGTATCCGGGGAGCAGTTCTTC.

This clonotype was recorded a few times. It is unclear where the CDR3 begins or ends on the DNA, so no DNA is shown, and the CDR3 is as TCRdb lists it. The chain recombines TRBV20-1 with TRBJ2-5. Germline V gene data show CDR1 as DFQATT and CDR2 as SNEGSKA (reference sequence). The CDR3 length equals 11 residues, ends included. The CDR3 reads CSASFLETQYF.

This clonotype has a handful of counts. V gene TRBV7-2 combines with J gene TRBJ2-1; 7 nucleotides line up with TRBD2. V dropped 3 bases and J dropped 0; count of bases not matched to a gene: 2. Per germline, CDR1 SGHTA and CDR2 FQGNSA. The CDR3 contains 15 residues. The CDR3 bases are TGTGCCAGCAGCTTTCTAGCGGTCTCCTACAATGAGCAGTTCTTC. Protein product: CASSFLAVSYNEQFF.

The chain has TRBV12-3 or TRBV12-4 and TRBJ1-6, with D perhaps TRBD1 (6 bases). Deletions cut 2 bases from V and 5 bases from J, with 10 bases between. This CDR3 is built from 15 residues. As DNA, the CDR3 is TGTGCCAGCAGTTTATACAGGGATAATAATTCACCCCTCCACTTT. The encoded protein is CASSLYRDNNSPLHF.

This clonotype turned up a few times. The gene calls are TRBV20-1 and TRBJ2-3, with D possibly called TRBD1 or TRBD2 (5 bases each). The length of the CDR3 is 14 residues. Germline CDR1 reads DFQATT; CDR2 reads SNEGSKA (reference sequence). Trimming stripped 6 bases from V and 0 bases from J, with 13 bases between. The CDR3 DNA sequence: TGCAGTGCGGTCCAGGGACCTAGCACAGATACGCAGTATTTT. Its translation: CSAVQGPSTDTQYF.

This clonotype was detected a few times. The V call is TRBV30, the J call TRBJ2-5; D unclear. The V and J ends lost 2 bases and 5 bases respectively, with 12 bases between them. Germline V gene sequence: CDR1 GTSNPN, CDR2 SVGIG (reference sequence). This CDR3 spans 13 amino acids. This chain's CDR3 is CAWSIRPRETQYF. CDR3 DNA: TGTGCCTGGAGTATACGTCCTAGGGAGACCCAGTACTTC.

In this sample, this clonotype turned up many times. V gene TRBV5-1 combines with J gene TRBJ2-1, with 8 bases identical to TRBD1. CDR3 length: 17 amino acids. The V segment lost 0 bases and the J segment 0 bases; nucleotides outside the gene matches: 5. Germline V CDR1 and CDR2: SGHRS, YFSETQ. The CDR3 reads CASSLGTGGLSYNEQFF. CDR3 bases: TGCGCCAGCAGCTTGGGAACAGGGGGACTCTCCTACAATGAGCAGTTCTTC.

This clonotype was seen a few times. The rearrangement uses TRBV10-3 and TRBJ2-3; D may be TRBD1 (5 bases). Trimming took off 9 bases at V and 2 bases at J, with 12 bases between the two ends. Germline CDR1 and CDR2: ENHRY and SYGVKD. This CDR3 region has 13 residues. CDR3 DNA: TGTGCCATTCAAGGGGATAACACAGATACGCAGTATTTT. It is translated as CAIQGDNTDTQYF.

V is TRBV10-2 and J is TRBJ1-2; 7 bases align to TRBD1. Trimming at V came to 4 bases and at J to 1 base, leaving 3 bases not matched to a gene. The CDR3 runs to 14 residues. Germline CDR1 is WSHSY and CDR2 is SAAADI. The CDR3 loop reads CASSVQGNNYGYTF. CDR3 sequence (DNA): TGCGCCAGCAGTGTACAGGGGAATAACTATGGCTACACCTTC.